This is a list of T cell receptor beta chains from one sample in a study of cytomegalovirus exposure and HLA in healthy donors. Assay: immunoSEQ multiplex PCR; the TCRdb copy retains only in-frame clones and omits some. The repertoire holds 150,000 to 200,000 clones, with around three quarters as singletons. Sequenced sample: PBMCs. The source of these receptors is a man over 45 in good health and CMV-seropositive. CDR3s include the opening cysteine and the closing phenylalanine or tryptophan. D genes are given only for firm matches. Size is stated for part of the rows, as once, few or many counts, or as a class when the clone is expanded.

cdr3_length	d_call	v_call	j_call	clone_size	cdr3_aa	cdr3_nt
16	TRBD1	TRBV4-3	TRBJ1-2	-	CASSQAYRGQNYGYTF	TGCGCCAGCAGCCAAGCATACAGGGGCCAGAACTATGGCTACACCTTC
14	TRBD1	TRBV5-1	TRBJ1-2	-	CASSSTGEWYGYTF	TGCGCCAGCAGCTCTACAGGGGAATGGTATGGCTACACCTTC
12	TRBD1	TRBV7-9	TRBJ2-5	-	CASGPGRTGQYF	TGTGCCAGCGGACCAGGTCGGACAGGCCAGTACTTC
14	-	TRBV2	TRBJ1-2	few	CASGVGGSGYGYTF	TGTGCCAGCGGAGTGGGGGGATCGGGCTATGGCTACACCTTC
13	TRBD2	TRBV6-1	TRBJ2-1	-	CASLAGAPPREFF	TGTGCCAGTTTAGCGGGGGCCCCCCCGAGGGAGTTCTTC
15	TRBD2	TRBV7-8	TRBJ2-1	-	CASSYSSGGYNEQFF	TGTGCCAGCAGCTACTCTAGCGGGGGCTACAATGAGCAGTTCTTC
13	TRBD1	TRBV6-5	TRBJ2-7	-	CASSPGHRGEQYF	TGTGCCAGCAGTCCGGGCCACAGGGGCGAGCAGTACTTC
16	TRBD1	TRBV7-2	TRBJ1-2	-	CASSLVKTGVGYGYTF	TGTGCCAGCAGCTTAGTGAAGACAGGGGTCGGCTATGGCTACACCTTC
13	-	TRBV6-1	TRBJ2-7	-	CASSVVGLYEQYF	TGTGCCAGCAGTGTGGTGGGACTGTACGAGCAGTACTTC
12	-	TRBV6-6	TRBJ2-3	-	CASSTGGDTQYF	TGTGCCAGCAGCACCGGGGGAGATACGCAGTATTTT
15	TRBD1	TRBV6-1	TRBJ2-7	-	CASSEDGTGYYEQYF	TGTGCCAGCAGTGAAGACGGGACAGGGTACTACGAGCAGTACTTC
14	-	TRBV21-1	TRBJ2-7	-	CASSKVAGRYEQYF	TGTGCCAGCAGCAAAGTGGCAGGGAGGTACGAGCAGTACTTC
16	TRBD1	TRBV6-5	TRBJ1-6	-	CASSYSGQGFNSPLHF	TGTGCCAGCAGTTACTCGGGACAGGGCTTTAATTCACCCCTCCACTTT
16	-	TRBV11-1	TRBJ2-7	-	CASSLVPRDLSYEQYF	TGTGCCAGCAGCTTAGTCCCCAGGGATCTCTCCTACGAGCAGTACTTC
14	-	TRBV29-1	TRBJ2-1	few	CSVAGQSSYNEQFF	TGCAGCGTGGCAGGACAAAGCTCCTACAATGAGCAGTTCTTC
16	TRBD2	TRBV6-5	TRBJ2-7	-	CASSYSKSGGLYEQYF	TGTGCCAGCAGTTACTCGAAGTCGGGGGGTTTATACGAGCAGTACTTC
13	-	TRBV6-1	TRBJ1-2	few	CASSPGGHYGYTF	TGTGCCAGCAGTCCGGGGGGCCACTATGGCTACACCTTC
14	TRBD1	TRBV5-1	TRBJ1-2	-	CASSILQGTYGYTF	TGCGCCAGCAGCATCCTACAGGGGACCTATGGCTACACCTTC
14	-	TRBV19	TRBJ2-7	-	CASSIGGGAHEQYF	TGTGCCAGTAGTATAGGTGGGGGGGCCCACGAGCAGTACTTC
14	-	TRBV7-2	TRBJ1-1	-	CASSLERGSTEAFF	TGTGCCAGCAGCTTAGAGAGGGGGAGCACTGAAGCTTTCTTT
15	TRBD1	TRBV19	TRBJ1-2	-	CASSGDRNSLYGYTF	TGTGCCAGTAGTGGGGACAGGAACAGCCTCTATGGCTACACCTTC
15	-	TRBV7-9	TRBJ2-7	-	CASSDPRHDTYEQYF	TGTGCCAGCAGCGACCCCAGACACGACACCTACGAGCAGTACTTC
14	TRBD1	TRBV7-3	TRBJ2-7	-	CASSPGDRGYEQYF	TGTGCCAGCAGCCCTGGGGACAGGGGGTACGAGCAGTACTTC
14	-	TRBV6-6	TRBJ2-5	-	CASSPLGPQETQYF	TGTGCCAGCAGTCCCCTGGGCCCCCAAGAGACCCAGTACTTC
15	-	TRBV15	TRBJ1-1	-	CATSSPITGISGAFF	TGTGCCACCAGCAGCCCTATAACAGGCATTTCGGGAGCTTTCTTT
17	TRBD1	TRBV4-3	TRBJ2-4	-	CASSQDRDIGGLNIQYF	TGCGCCAGCAGCCAAGATAGGGACATAGGGGGCCTAAACATTCAGTACTTC